This passage covers 26 T cell receptor beta chains from one sample sequenced in a study of blood T cell repertoires in COVID-19. TCRdb keeps only in-frame clones here, not all; method: immunoSEQ multiplex PCR. The sample records 150,000 or so clones, around 90% being singletons. Input material: peripheral blood. The receptor source for this set is a man aged 50 to 59 with acute or convalescent COVID-19.

This clone occurred once. As DNA, the CDR3 is TGTGCCAGCGGGGCGACACCCCACCCCTACGAGCAGTACTTC. It is translated as CASGATPHPYEQYF. This chain connects TRBV27 to TRBJ2-7, with a tentative D call TRBD1 (5 bases). This CDR3 spans 14 amino acids. The V gene lost 8 bases and the J gene lost 2 bases, with 16 bases spanning the gap. The germline V gene has CDR1 MNHEY and CDR2 SMNVEV (reference sequence).

This clone appeared a single time. V usage is TRBV9 and J usage is TRBJ1-2; TRBD1 agrees at 11 bases. Trimming cost V 0 bases and J 4 bases; bases outside gene matches: 5. Germline V gene data show CDR1 as SGDLS and CDR2 as YYNGEE. This CDR3 has 16 residues. In DNA, the CDR3 is TGTGCCAGCAGCGTAGCTGGGACAGGGGGAGGCTATGGCTACACCTTC. This translates into CASSVAGTGGGYGYTF.

J is TRBJ2-7 and V is TRBV7-8; TRBD1 matches 10 bases. Trimming removed 3 bases from V and 4 bases from J; junction bases left unmatched: 3. CDR1 and CDR2 (germline): SGHVS, FQNEAQ. The CDR3 is 14 residues long. This CDR3 reads CASSFDRGRYEQYV. The CDR3 DNA reads TGTGCCAGCAGCTTTGACAGGGGGCGATACGAGCAGTACGTC.

This chain joins TRBV3-1 (or the pseudogene TRBV3-2) and TRBJ2-5; a weak D match, TRBD1 (6 bases). V lost 4 bases and J lost 5, with 17 bases in between. This CDR3 comprises 15 residues. Looked up from germline, CDR1 is LGHDT and CDR2 is YNNKEL (reference sequence). The CDR3 loop is CASSPGRAQGETQYF. The CDR3, as DNA: TGTGCCAGCAGCCCCGGGCGGGCCCAGGGGGAGACCCAGTACTTC.

The genes are TRBV4-2 and TRBJ1-1; D might be TRBD1 (5 bases). The CDR3 is 15 residues long. Germline-derived CDR1 and CDR2 are LGHNA and YNFKEQ. Trimming took 6 bases from V and 1 from J, leaving 15 bases between them. Written as DNA, the CDR3 is TGTGCCAGCAGACGCGATCCTCAGGGGAACACTGAAGCTTTCTTT. Translated: CASRRDPQGNTEAFF.

The chain links TRBV5-6 to TRBJ1-1, with D unresolved. V was cut by 0 bases and J by 8 bases, with 5 bases left in between. Germline values: CDR1 SGHDT, CDR2 YYEEEE. The CDR3 extends over 11 amino acids. CDR3 in DNA: TGTGCCAGCAGCTTGGCTAGGGAAGCTTTCTTT. Protein: CASSLAREAFF.

The chain carries TRBV30 and TRBJ2-7, with TRBD1 matching 9 bases. CDR1 is GTSNPN, CDR2 SVGIG, per germline (reference sequence). V trimming: 7 bases; J trimming: 2 bases; junction bases outside the gene matches: 6. The CDR3 contains 13 residues. In nucleotides, the CDR3 is TGTGCCTTGGGGACAGGGTCGCCCTACGAGCAGTACTTC. It translates to CALGTGSPYEQYF.

V and J are TRBV30 and TRBJ2-1; D possibly corresponds to TRBD2 (6 bases). This CDR3 has 15 amino acids. CDR1 GTSNPN and CDR2 SVGIG come from the germline V gene (reference sequence). V was clipped by 0 bases and J by 1 base, with 10 bases between them. CDR3 DNA: TGTGCCTGGAGTGTCGGGGGAATGTCCTACAATGAGCAGTTCTTC. The encoded protein is CAWSVGGMSYNEQFF. Combining the CDR3 with reference TRBV30 and TRBJ2-1 gives the whole variable domain SQTIHQWPATLVQPVGSPLSLECTVEGTSNPNLYWYRQAAGRGLQLLFYSVGIGQISSEVPQNLSASRPQDRQFILSSKKLLLSDSGFYLCAWSVGGMSYNEQFFGPGTRLTVL.

This clone was detected once. The chain joins TRBV18 to TRBJ1-5, with a weak D call TRBD1 (6 bases). The V and J ends lost 3 bases and 5 bases respectively, with 17 bases between them. The CDR3 is 16 amino acids. Germline CDR1 and CDR2: KGHSH and LQKENI. The CDR3 protein is CASSPRPRGEYQPQHF. Written as DNA, the CDR3 is TGTGCCAGCTCACCTCGTCCCAGGGGAGAGTATCAGCCCCAGCATTTT.

V usage is TRBV15 and J usage is TRBJ1-4; D remains unclear. This CDR3 comprises 16 residues. The V end was cut by 0 bases, the J end by 3 bases, with 11 bases between. Germline CDR1 LNHNV, CDR2 YYDKDF (reference sequence). In nucleotides, the CDR3 is TGTGCCACCAGCAGAGATGGTGGGCAGTCTAATGAAAAACTGTTTTTT. Protein: CATSRDGGQSNEKLFF.

The chain joins TRBV6-2 or TRBV6-3 to TRBJ2-2; 7 bases fit TRBD1. In germline, CDR1 is MNHEY, CDR2 SVGEGT. The CDR3 is 15 amino acids. After removal of 4 bases from V and 3 bases from J, the junction contained 5 bases not matched to a gene. The CDR3 DNA follows: TGTGCCAGCAGTTCGACAGGGTTTTACACCGGGGAGCTGTTTTTT. This codes for CASSSTGFYTGELFF.

This clone was recorded only once. V usage is TRBV28 and J usage is TRBJ1-5; D unresolved. Germline V gene data show CDR1 as MDHEN and CDR2 as SYDVKM. This CDR3 region has 16 residues. V shed 3 bases and J shed 3 bases, with 15 bases lying between them. The CDR3 DNA reads as TGTGCCAGCAGTTTCTGGGGAGGTCGGAACAATCAGCCCCAGCATTTT. It codes for CASSFWGGRNNQPQHF.

The genes are TRBV27 and TRBJ2-7, with D perhaps matching TRBD2 (6 bases). V shed 6 bases and J shed 7 bases, with 22 bases lying between them. The germline CDR1 and CDR2 sequences are MNHEY and SMNVEV (reference sequence). This CDR3 has 15 amino acids. CDR3 nucleotides: TGTGCCAGCAGCCGGTGGGGGGTGGGAGTTAAAGAGCAGTACTTC. Translating it yields CASSRWGVGVKEQYF.

The chain joins TRBV6-5 to TRBJ1-5; D is ambiguous. Germline assignment: CDR1 MNHEY and CDR2 SVGAGI. The CDR3 runs 15 residues. Trimming shortened V by 6 bases and J by 0 bases, and 12 bases separated the two germline ends. The CDR3 is CASSEEAYSNQPQHF. The CDR3 DNA follows: TGTGCCAGCAGCGAGGAAGCATATAGCAATCAGCCCCAGCATTTT.

This chain links TRBV5-5 with TRBJ2-1; the match to TRBD1 covers 9 bases. J gave up 3 bases and V 0 bases, and 7 bases lay outside the gene matches. The CDR3 is 17 residues long. Germline-derived CDR1 and CDR2 are SGHKS and YYEKEE (reference sequence). This CDR3 reads CASSLAATGGDYNEQFF. The CDR3 bases are TGTGCCAGCAGCTTGGCAGCTACAGGGGGCGACTACAATGAGCAGTTCTTC. Supplemented by reference TRBV5-5 and TRBJ2-1, the full variable domain reads DAGVTQSPTHLIKTRGQQVTLRCSPISGHKSVSWYQQVLGQGPQFIFQYYEKEERGRGNFPDRFSARQFPNYSSELNVNALLLGDSALYLCASSLAATGGDYNEQFFGPGTRLTVL.

J is TRBJ1-2 and V is TRBV14, with 8 nucleotides matching TRBD1. This CDR3 is built from 14 residues. V lost 4 bases, J lost 6 bases, and 7 bases stayed unmatched. Germline CDR1 and CDR2: SGHDN and FVKESK. The CDR3 reads CASSPLFRGHGYTF. DNA of the CDR3: TGTGCCAGCAGCCCCTTATTCAGGGGGCATGGCTACACCTTC.

The rearrangement links TRBV10-3 to TRBJ2-7; no firm D call. Trimming left V 2 bases short and J 6 bases short, with 5 bases between. The germline gives CDR1 ENHRY, CDR2 SYGVKD. The length of the CDR3 is 11 residues. CDR3 DNA: TGTGCCATCAGTGAGAGCTTCGAGCAGTACTTC. Residues: CAISESFEQYF.

The V gene is TRBV27, the J gene TRBJ2-7, with a tentative D call TRBD2 (5 bases). Trimming left V 1 base short and J 7 bases short, with 14 bases between. The CDR3 runs 14 residues. Germline CDR1 reads MNHEY; CDR2 reads SMNVEV (reference sequence). CDR3 protein: CASSLWSGVGEQYF. The CDR3 DNA is TGTGCCAGCAGTTTATGGTCCGGGGTCGGGGAGCAGTACTTC.

This clone has just a few counts. The chain couples TRBV5-1 to TRBJ2-1; TRBD2 matches at 12 bases. The V gene's germline CDR1 is SGHRS and CDR2 YFSETQ. Trimming cost V 5 bases and J 3 bases; bases outside gene matches: 15. The CDR3 has 19 amino acids. The CDR3 spells CASSTELAGGPSGYNEQFF. CDR3 DNA: TGCGCCAGCAGTACTGAGCTAGCGGGAGGGCCCTCGGGCTACAATGAGCAGTTCTTC.

The J gene is TRBJ2-2, the V gene TRBV6-5; 7 positions match TRBD1. Germline V gene lookup returns CDR1 MNHEY and CDR2 SVGAGI. The CDR3 covers 14 residues. The junction had 5 bases not matched to a gene; V was cut back by 6 bases and J by 4 bases. This CDR3 reads CASSPQGTTGELFF. In nucleotides, the CDR3 is TGTGCCAGCAGCCCACAGGGGACCACCGGGGAGCTGTTTTTT.

The chain links TRBV19 to TRBJ2-3, with D maybe TRBD2 (5 bases). The germline gives CDR1 LNHDA, CDR2 SQIVND (reference sequence). Trimming removed 6 bases at V and 2 bases at J, with 6 bases between. CDR3 length: 12 amino acids. The CDR3 loop is CASRDFTDTQYF. Here the CDR3 DNA reads TGTGCCAGTAGGGACTTCACAGATACGCAGTATTTT.

This chain links TRBV7-2 with TRBJ1-2, with 7 bases fitting TRBD1. V trimming: 5 bases; J trimming: 8 bases; junction bases outside the gene matches: 17. This CDR3 spans 16 amino acids. Germline CDR1 and CDR2: SGHTA and FQGNSA. The CDR3: CASSGDLRSGRGGYTF. The CDR3 DNA reads as TGTGCCAGCAGCGGGGACCTCCGATCAGGCAGGGGGGGCTACACCTTC.

V gene TRBV6-6 combines with J gene TRBJ1-2; the match to TRBD1 covers 8 bases. The trim removed 6 bases at V and 4 bases at J, leaving 7 bases unmatched. Per the germline V gene, CDR1 is MNHNY and CDR2 is SVGAGI (reference sequence). The CDR3 has 14 amino acids. The CDR3 region has the DNA TGTGCCAGCAGCGGGACAGGTCAGTCCTATGGCTACACCTTC. Translation: CASSGTGQSYGYTF.

CDR3 DNA sequence: TGTGCCAGCAGCCAAGAGGGAGGTAGCGGGACGAACACCGGGGAGCTGTTTTTT. It specifies CASSQEGGSGTNTGELFF. The chain recombines TRBV14 with TRBJ2-2; 8 bases match TRBD2. The CDR3 is 18 residues long. After removal of 0 bases from V and 0 bases from J, the junction contained 6 bases not matched to a gene. Germline-derived CDR1 and CDR2 are SGHDN and FVKESK.

This clone was counted a single time. V and J are TRBV18 and TRBJ2-1; D not certain. Per germline, CDR1 KGHSH and CDR2 LQKENI. Trimming shortened V by 2 bases and J by 0 bases, and 8 bases separated the two germline ends. This CDR3 has 15 residues. CDR3 DNA: TGTGCCAGCTCACCATTGACATTCTCCTACAATGAGCAGTTCTTC. Residues: CASSPLTFSYNEQFF.

The rearrangement joins TRBV9 to TRBJ1-5, with 8 positions matching TRBD1. V dropped 4 bases and J dropped 6; count of bases not matched to a gene: 6. CDR1 is SGDLS and CDR2 is YYNGEE in the germline V gene. This CDR3 is built from 14 residues. The CDR3 loop is CASSLTGDRQPQHF. DNA for the CDR3: TGTGCCAGCAGCCTGACAGGGGATCGTCAGCCCCAGCATTTT. Filled out from reference TRBV9 and TRBJ1-5, the complete variable domain reads DSGVTQTPKHLITATGQRVTLRCSPRSGDLSVYWYQQSLDQGLQFLIQYYNGEERAKGNILERFSAQQFPDLHSELNLSSLELGDSALYFCASSLTGDRQPQHFGDGTRLSIL.